The clone carrying this T cell receptor (beta chain) was seen a handful of times. As yet, its antigen is unknown. This sample is part of a study of cytomegalovirus exposure and HLA in healthy donors. Study details: An earlier analysis found fewer than 140 million unique TCR beta sequences from about 179 million T cells. The Caucasian-associated ancestry cluster contained 81% of the roughly 370 genotyped donors. General study findings and limits: The authors considered a cluster of highly shared sequence variants likely to be a sequencing artifact. The study listed approximately 170 cytomegalovirus-associated TCR beta chains.

The study ran its PCR with 60 Vbeta and 13 Jbeta primers. Data came from immunoSEQ multiplex PCR; TCRdb stores just in-frame clones and leaves some out. The table includes some 99,000 clones, roughly 71% detected once. The sequence was collected from a woman between 70 and 85 years old in good health and CMV-seropositive. The sample comprised PBMCs.

The CDR3 DNA follows: TGTGCCAGCACCTCAGTTGGCACTGAAGCTTTCTTT. This codes for CASTSVGTEAFF. This chain connects TRBV6-6 to TRBJ1-1, with D uncertain. The CDR3 covers 12 residues. CDR1 and CDR2 from the germline V gene are MNHNY and SVGAGI (reference sequence). The ends were cut back, 7 bases at V and 4 bases at J, with 10 bases in the middle.